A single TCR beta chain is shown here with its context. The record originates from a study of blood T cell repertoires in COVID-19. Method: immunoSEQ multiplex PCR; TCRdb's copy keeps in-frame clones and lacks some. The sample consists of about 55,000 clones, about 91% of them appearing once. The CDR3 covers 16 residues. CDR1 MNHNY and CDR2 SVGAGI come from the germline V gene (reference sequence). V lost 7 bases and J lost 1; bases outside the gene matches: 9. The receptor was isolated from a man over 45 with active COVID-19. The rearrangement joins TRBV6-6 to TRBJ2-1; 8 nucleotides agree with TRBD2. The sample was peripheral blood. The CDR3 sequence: CASTQSGSPSYNEQFF. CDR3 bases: TGTGCCAGCACCCAAAGCGGGAGTCCATCCTACAATGAGCAGTTCTTC.